Given below is one T cell receptor beta chain in context. As yet, its antigen is unknown. The CDR3 sequence is 17 residues long. The V end lost 0 bases, the J end lost 1 base, and 16 bases lay between the germline ends. Germline assignment: CDR1 SGHRS and CDR2 YFSETQ. This sample is part of a study of memory B cells and T cells in multiple sclerosis. Whole-study results and caveats: Normalization was needed because clone-set size differences affected shared clonotype counts.

The protocol was immunoSEQ multiplex PCR, while the TCRdb copy is restricted to in-frame clones and leaves out a portion. The profile shows roughly 30,000 clones, roughly 86% of them singletons. CFSE-dim autoproliferating and CFSE-high non-proliferating T cells from unstimulated culture were sequenced separately. Cultures began with roughly 5.4x10^7 CFSE-labeled PBMCs, unstimulated for about 7 days, with replicate wells pooled. PBMCs were labeled with around 0.5 uM CFSE and cultured without exogenous stimuli. The origin of this receptor is a human donor with multiple sclerosis. The chain recombines TRBV5-1 with TRBJ2-5; D call uncertain. Source material: PBMCs from blood kept in culture. The chain's CDR3 is CASSLGPAVGFQETQYF. The DNA of the CDR3 is TGCGCCAGCAGCTTGGGACCCGCGGTGGGATTCCAAGAGACCCAGTACTTC. Full variable domain (remainder filled in from reference TRBV5-1 and TRBJ2-5): KAGVTQTPRYLIKTRGQQVTLSCSPISGHRSVSWYQQTPGQGLQFLFEYFSETQRNKGNFPGRFSGRQFSNSRSEMNVSTLELGDSALYLCASSLGPAVGFQETQYFGPGTRLLVL.